This entry lists 32 T cell receptor beta chains sequenced from one sample in a study of blood T cells in healthy people across ages. A second about 7 to 12 cycle PCR used barcoded and J-beta primers. TCRdb analysed the 5' RACE reads with MiXCR anew, one entry per CDR3 protein. The sample has more than 700,000 distinct CDR3 sequences; 35% to 50% are singletons. The material sequenced was blood. The receptors were gathered from a man at least 80 years old in good health.

This clonotype has a handful of counts. The rearrangement uses TRBV7-9 and TRBJ1-1, with D hard to call. This CDR3 has 15 amino acids. CDR1 and CDR2 (germline): SEHNR, FQNEAQ (reference sequence). Trimming removed 4 bases from V and 1 base from J, with 13 bases in between. The CDR3 region is CASSSRGGQNTEAFF. The CDR3 DNA reads as TGTGCCAGCAGCTCCCGGGGAGGGCAGAACACTGAAGCTTTCTTT.

The V call is TRBV28, the J call TRBJ2-4; 10 bases line up with TRBD2. The junction had 12 bases not matched to a gene; V was cut back by 4 bases and J by 12 bases. Germline V gives CDR1 MDHEN, CDR2 SYDVKM. The CDR3 is 15 residues long. The CDR3 DNA reads TGTGCCAGCAGTTCTCTAGCGGGAGTGGCGAATGATCAGTACTTC. Its translation is CASSSLAGVANDQYF.

The chain employs TRBV20-1 and TRBJ2-1, with D unresolved. V was pared by 1 base and J by 6 bases, with 16 bases between. Germline CDR1 and CDR2: DFQATT and SNEGSKA (reference sequence). The CDR3 extends over 15 amino acids. The CDR3 loop is CSARVNDFPVNEQFF. CDR3 sequence (DNA): TGCAGTGCTAGAGTAAACGATTTCCCAGTCAATGAGCAGTTCTTC.

This chain's CDR3 is CASSLTGRGEDQYF. The CDR3 DNA follows: TGCGCCAGCAGTCTGACAGGGAGGGGAGAGGACCAGTACTTC. This sequence joins TRBV4-1 and TRBJ2-5; D is tentatively TRBD1 or TRBD2 (7 bases each). The CDR3 spans 14 residues. Germline assignment: CDR1 MGHRA and CDR2 YSYEKL. V lost 6 bases to trimming and J lost 10 bases, with 21 bases between them.

About this clonotype itself: Since a much larger clone is just one base distant, this may be a read error. The final CDR3 position lacks the conserved phenylalanine or tryptophan, pointing to a likely read error. V usage is TRBV7-2 and J usage is TRBJ2-3; no definite D call. Trimming removed 0 bases from V and 5 bases from J, with 6 bases in between. The CDR3 runs to 13 residues. Germline V gives CDR1 SGHTA, CDR2 FQGNSA. DNA for the CDR3: TGTGCCAGCAGCTTAGCCGGGTTAGATACGCAGTATCTT. This codes for CASSLAGLDTQYL.

This chain joins TRBV20-1 and TRBJ2-1; D remains unclear. V dropped 3 bases and J dropped 0 bases, with 15 bases sitting between them. The CDR3 totals 16 residues. Germline V gene lookup returns CDR1 DFQATT and CDR2 SNEGSKA (reference sequence). As DNA, the CDR3 is TGCAGTGCTAGGCCTACGCTAGTCTTCTCCTACAATGAGCAGTTCTTC. Translated, it gives CSARPTLVFSYNEQFF.

This clonotype has just one count. The genes are TRBV12-3 or TRBV12-4 and TRBJ2-5; possibly TRBD2 for D (6 bases). CDR3 length equals 15 residues. Between the trimmed V and J ends, which lost 1 base and 3 bases, there was a span of 12 bases. DNA for the CDR3: TGTGCCAGCAGTTTAGTCCTAGCGCGGGAAGAGACCCAGTACTTC. Protein: CASSLVLAREETQYF.

This chain joins TRBV7-2 and TRBJ2-3; 7 nucleotides agree with TRBD2. The CDR3 length is 14 residues. V lost 5 bases and J lost 2; bases outside the gene matches: 4. Germline V lookup: CDR1 SGHTA, CDR2 FQGNSA. CDR3 nucleotides: TGTGCCAGCAGCCTCACTAGCGACACAGATACGCAGTATTTT. Residues: CASSLTSDTDTQYF.

With respect to this clonotype: A read error may be the cause here, since a much bigger clone is one base away. The chain carries TRBV5-1 and TRBJ2-5; 11 bases are shared with TRBD2. The V segment lost 3 bases and the J segment 5 bases; nucleotides outside the gene matches: 6. The V gene's germline CDR1 is SGHRS and CDR2 YFSETQ. The CDR3 is made up of 15 amino acids. DNA of the CDR3: TGCGCCAGCAGCTGGCAACTAGCGGGAGTGGAGACCCAGTACTTC. Translated: CASSWQLAGVETQYF.

This clonotype was recorded once. A read error may be the cause here, since a much bigger clone is one base away. The J gene is TRBJ2-1, the V gene TRBV29-1, with TRBD2 identical over 11 bases. The CDR3 has 14 residues. The V gene end was trimmed by 8 bases and the J gene end by 6 bases; junction bases not matched to a gene: 9. CDR1 is SQVTM and CDR2 is ANQGSEA in the germline V gene. The CDR3 bases are TGCAGCTCCGGGGGGACTAGCGGCTGCAATGAGCAGTTCTTC. This sequence encodes CSSGGTSGCNEQFF.

This chain joins TRBV15 and TRBJ2-7; unclear D gene. Germline CDR1 and CDR2: LNHNV and YYDKDF (reference sequence). This CDR3 comprises 13 residues. V lost 2 bases, J lost 6 bases, and 11 bases lay in between. CDR3 coding DNA: TGTGCCACCAGCAGACCGGACGGATCCGAGCAGTACTTC. Translating gives CATSRPDGSEQYF. Variable domain in full (rest from reference TRBV15 and TRBJ2-7): DAMVIQNPRYQVTQFGKPVTLSCSQTLNHNVMYWYQQKSSQAPKLLFHYYDKDFNNEADTPDNFQSRRPNTSFCFLDIRSPGLGDTAMYLCATSRPDGSEQYFGPGTRLTVT.

This clonotype turned up a few times. The V gene is TRBV14, the J gene TRBJ2-3; D is unclear. The CDR3 runs to 11 residues. V was trimmed by 7 bases and J by 6 bases, leaving 8 bases between them. The germline V gene encodes CDR1 SGHDN and CDR2 FVKESK. CDR3 DNA: TGTGCCAGCATCGACGGGGATACGCAGTATTTT. Its protein product is CASIDGDTQYF.

The rearrangement joins TRBV6-2 or TRBV6-3 to TRBJ2-1; 7 positions agree with TRBD2. Losses at the gene ends were 10 bases for V and 0 bases for J; bases not matched to a gene: 12. CDR3 length: 16 amino acids. Germline V gives CDR1 MNHEY, CDR2 SVGEGT. CDR3 sequence (DNA): TGTGCCACCAATGTAGCGGGCGATAGCTCCTACAATGAGCAGTTCTTC. Protein product: CATNVAGDSSYNEQFF.

V is TRBV7-3 and J is TRBJ2-1; TRBD1 matches 7 bases. V was pared by 0 bases and J by 14 bases, with 7 bases of the junction left unmatched. The CDR3 spans 13 residues. Looked up from germline, CDR1 is SGHTA and CDR2 is FQGTGA. The CDR3 loop reads CASSLTGGQAKFF. For the CDR3, the DNA is TGTGCCAGCAGCTTAACAGGCGGACAGGCCAAGTTCTTC.

This clonotype came up once. The chain couples TRBV21-1 to TRBJ2-1; the table's D call, TRBD1, has no DNA check behind it. TRBV21-1 is a documented pseudogene. There are 14 residues in the CDR3. DNA for the CDR3: TGTGCCCCACAGAGGGTGGCTGACTACAATGAGCAGTTCTTC. This codes for CAPQRVADYNEQFF.

This clonotype was counted a few times. V usage is TRBV15 and J usage is TRBJ2-1; D might be TRBD1 (6 bases). Germline V gene data show CDR1 as LNHNV and CDR2 as YYDKDF (reference sequence). The CDR3 runs to 17 residues. Deletions cut 0 bases from V and 2 bases from J, with 14 bases between. The CDR3 here is CATSRDPSGTTYNEQFF. Written as DNA, the CDR3 is TGTGCCACCAGCAGAGATCCCTCCGGGACAACCTACAATGAGCAGTTCTTC.

This clonotype has a handful of counts. The chain carries TRBV20-1 and TRBJ1-6, with 7 bases fitting TRBD1. Germline V CDR1 and CDR2: DFQATT, SNEGSKA (reference sequence). The ends lost 1 base at V and 7 bases at J; junction bases unmatched: 4. The CDR3 sequence is 14 residues long. CDR3 in DNA: TGCAGTGCTAGAGGCGGGACAGAAAATTCACCCCTCCACTTT. Amino acids: CSARGGTENSPLHF.

This clonotype was counted only a few times. The gene calls are TRBV10-3 and TRBJ2-5; weak D call: TRBD1 (5 bases). There are 12 residues in the CDR3. Trimming pared 8 bases from V and 5 bases from J, leaving 12 bases between. Looked up from germline, CDR1 is ENHRY and CDR2 is SYGVKD. CDR3 DNA sequence: TGTGCCATCTCGGATGGGGCGGAGACCCAGTACTTC. This encodes CAISDGAETQYF.

This rearrangement joins TRBV25-1 to TRBJ2-3; 10 bases are a match to TRBD2. The CDR3 is made up of 14 amino acids. Losses at the gene ends were 6 bases for V and 4 bases for J; bases not matched to a gene: 4. Germline values: CDR1 MGHDK, CDR2 SYGVNS. The CDR3 here is CASRTAGGSDTQYF. The DNA of the CDR3 is TGTGCCAGCAGAACAGCGGGAGGGTCAGATACGCAGTATTTT. Complete variable domain (other parts from reference TRBV25-1 and TRBJ2-3): EADIYQTPRYLVIGTGKKITLECSQTMGHDKMYWYQQDPGMELHLIHYSYGVNSTEKGDLSSESTVSRIRTEHFPLTLESARPSHTSQYLCASRTAGGSDTQYFGPGTRLTVL.

Concerning this clonotype itself: A read error is possible here, since a much larger clone lies one base away. This sequence joins TRBV5-1 and TRBJ2-5, with 16 bases identical to TRBD2. This CDR3 has 15 residues. V gave up 4 bases and J gave up 11 bases; unmatched junction bases: 8. From germline, CDR1 is SGHRS and CDR2 YFSETQ. The CDR3 DNA reads as TGCGCCAGCAGCGGGACTAGCGGGAGGGTCAATGAGCAGTACTTC. This codes for CASSGTSGRVNEQYF.

A note on this clonotype: A read error may produce the germline difference seen at one junction end. V gene TRBV6-2 or TRBV6-3 combines with J gene TRBJ2-5; 8 bases align to TRBD2. The J call may be incorrect, as the DNA end agrees better with TRBJ2-7. The CDR3 has 15 amino acids. Germline assignment: CDR1 MNHEY and CDR2 SVGEGT. The CDR3 here is CAGSPTSVSSYEQYF. Here the CDR3 DNA reads TGTGCCGGCAGCCCGACTAGCGTGAGCTCCTACGAGCAGTACTTC.

The chain recombines TRBV14 with TRBJ2-1, with D possibly matching TRBD1 (5 bases). This CDR3 comprises 14 residues. Per germline, CDR1 SGHDN and CDR2 FVKESK. The V end lost 2 bases, the J end lost 9 bases, and 14 bases lay between the germline ends. The CDR3 coding sequence is TGTGCCAGCAGCCAACTCCTAGACAGAGGTGAGCAGTTCTTC. Translated: CASSQLLDRGEQFF.

V usage is TRBV27 and J usage is TRBJ2-5; D is tentatively TRBD1 or TRBD2 (5 bases each). This CDR3 is 15 amino acids long. The germline gives CDR1 MNHEY, CDR2 SMNVEV (reference sequence). V shed 4 bases and J shed 0 bases, with 12 bases lying between them. The DNA of the CDR3 is TGTGCCAGCAGTTCCCTATGGGGGTACCAAGAGACCCAGTACTTC. Its translation is CASSSLWGYQETQYF.

V usage is TRBV30 and J usage is TRBJ2-1; perhaps TRBD2 as D (6 bases). Trimming cost V 8 bases and J 12 bases, with 17 bases left between them. CDR1 GTSNPN and CDR2 SVGIG come from the germline V gene (reference sequence). The length of the CDR3 is 11 residues. The CDR3 is CARVEGTLQFF. The CDR3 DNA sequence: TGTGCCAGAGTAGAAGGGACTCTGCAGTTCTTC.

The V gene is TRBV14, the J gene TRBJ2-7, with TRBD1 identical over 9 bases. The trim removed 4 bases at V and 5 bases at J, leaving 6 bases unmatched. The CDR3 totals 14 residues. From germline, CDR1 is SGHDN and CDR2 FVKESK. The CDR3 region has the DNA TGTGCCAGCAGCCTCGGGGACAGGGTCAACGAGCAGTACTTC. This codes for CASSLGDRVNEQYF.

This clonotype turned up a few times. The rearrangement uses TRBV7-2 and TRBJ1-1; D remains ambiguous. The CDR3 is 14 residues long. V gave up 7 bases and J gave up 5 bases, with 17 bases separating them. In germline, CDR1 is SGHTA, CDR2 FQGNSA. The CDR3 bases are TGTGCCAGCACCCGACCTGAAGTGCAAACTGAAGCTTTCTTT. Protein: CASTRPEVQTEAFF.

This chain joins TRBV29-1 and TRBJ2-5, with a possible D match to TRBD1 (6 bases). V dropped 5 bases and J dropped 5 bases, with 12 bases sitting between them. The CDR3 is made up of 12 amino acids. Germline CDR1 is SQVTM and CDR2 is ANQGSEA. The CDR3 is CSVSGVGETQYF. In DNA, the CDR3 is TGCAGCGTTTCAGGGGTGGGGGAGACCCAGTACTTC.

This chain connects TRBV20-1 to TRBJ2-5, with 16 bases fitting TRBD2. There are 16 residues in the CDR3. Germline CDR1 DFQATT, CDR2 SNEGSKA (reference sequence). Trimming at V came to 6 bases and at J to 4 bases, leaving 8 bases not matched to a gene. The CDR3 sequence is CSATGTSGRASETQYF. CDR3 nucleotides: TGCAGTGCCACGGGGACTAGCGGGAGGGCCTCAGAGACCCAGTACTTC.

This chain joins TRBV20-1 and TRBJ2-1; 14 bases are shared with TRBD2. The CDR3 runs 17 residues. Trimming cost V 5 bases and J 2 bases; bases outside gene matches: 8. In germline, CDR1 is DFQATT, CDR2 SNEGSKA (reference sequence). CDR3 residues: CSASGTSGSAAYNEQFF. CDR3 nucleotides: TGCAGTGCTTCCGGGACTAGCGGGAGCGCGGCCTACAATGAGCAGTTCTTC.

The V call is TRBV5-1, the J call TRBJ2-5; tentative D call: TRBD1 (6 bases). Germline CDR1 is SGHRS and CDR2 is YFSETQ. Between the trimmed V and J ends, which lost 3 bases and 5 bases, there was a span of 20 bases. The CDR3 spans 16 residues. In DNA, the CDR3 is TGCGCCAGCAGCTCCCTCGGACAGTTAAAGGAGGAGACCCAGTACTTC. Protein product: CASSSLGQLKEETQYF.

This clonotype has ten or more counts. The chain is built from TRBV7-9 and TRBJ2-5; no reliable D call. The CDR3 runs 11 residues. Germline-derived CDR1 and CDR2 are SEHNR and FQNEAQ (reference sequence). V gave up 4 bases and J gave up 5 bases, with 5 bases separating them. CDR3 in amino acids: CASSYKETQYF. CDR3 in DNA: TGTGCCAGCAGCTATAAGGAGACCCAGTACTTC.

The rearrangement links TRBV28 to TRBJ2-1, with D possibly matching TRBD2 (6 bases). CDR3 length: 15 amino acids. Germline CDR1 reads MDHEN; CDR2 reads SYDVKM. The germline V and J ends were trimmed by 10 bases and 1 base, with 17 bases remaining between them. The CDR3 nucleotides are TGTGCCATCCGGAGCGGGTATAAATCCTACAATGAGCAGTTCTTC. It specifies CAIRSGYKSYNEQFF.